This TCR beta chain was identified in a study of immune characteristics of hereditary and idiopathic chronic pancreatitis. The pancreas tissue came from patients undergoing total pancreatectomy with islet autotransplantation. V was pared by 5 bases and J by 5 bases, with 17 bases between. CDR1 SGHDT and CDR2 YYEEEE come from the germline V gene. The CDR3 contains 16 residues. This table comes from immunoSEQ multiplex PCR, and its TCRdb copy is limited to in-frame clones, with some not included. This sample has approximately 2,000 clones, with under 80% found just once. Specimen: pancreas tissue with idiopathic chronic pancreatitis. The chain combines TRBV5-6 with TRBJ1-6; D might be TRBD1 (5 bases). The source of this sequence is a human donor with chronic pancreatitis. In DNA form, the CDR3 reads TGTGCCAGCAGGGAGAGAGGGACGGCAAATAATTCACCCCTCCACTTT. Amino acids: CASRERGTANNSPLHF.